This T cell receptor beta chain was observed in a study of T cell changes during pregnancy in multiple sclerosis. Profiling relied on immunoSEQ multiplex PCR, and the TCRdb table lists in-frame clones only, not all of them. Among roughly 100,000 clones listed, around 90% were seen once. This CDR3 has 15 residues. The trim removed 2 bases at V and 6 bases at J, leaving 5 bases unmatched. CDR1 SGHRS and CDR2 YFSETQ come from the germline V gene. This chain connects TRBV5-1 to TRBJ2-2; 9 bases match TRBD1. Sequenced material: peripheral blood, taken before pregnancy. This receptor was identified in a female donor with multiple sclerosis, enrolled in a pregnancy study. The CDR3 DNA follows: TGCGCCAGCAGCTTCGGACAGGGGCTCGCCGGGGAGCTGTTTTTT. This translates into CASSFGQGLAGELFF.